The rows below give T cell receptor beta chains drawn from one sample of a study of blood T cell repertoires in COVID-19. Sequencing used immunoSEQ multiplex PCR; TCRdb keeps in-frame clones, though not all of them. Among about 150,000 clones listed, about 79% were seen once. Sequenced input: PBMCs or T cells enriched from blood (not recorded which). The origin of the receptors is a man aged 45-65 years who had recovered from COVID-19. CDR3s include the opening cysteine and the closing phenylalanine or tryptophan. The D gene is left open where the match is weak. Clone size is stated in some rows and not others, as once, few, many or a class when expanded.

V	D	length	size	J	CDR3	DNA
TRBV7-8	.	16	many	TRBJ1-4	CASSLAAGQINEKLFF	TGTGCCAGCAGCTTAGCGGCGGGCCAGATTAATGAAAAACTGTTTTTT
TRBV28	TRBD1	15	once	TRBJ1-1	CASSLDGQAQVKAFF	TGTGCCAGCAGTTTAGACGGACAGGCTCAGGTGAAAGCTTTCTTT
TRBV30	TRBD2	13	.	TRBJ2-3	CAWRRGGGDTQYF	TGTGCCTGGAGGCGGGGGGGCGGGGATACGCAGTATTTT
TRBV30	TRBD1	14	.	TRBJ1-6	CAWTLTGGDSPLHF	TGTGCCTGGACCTTGACAGGGGGTGATTCACCCCTCCACTTT
TRBV9	.	15	.	TRBJ1-2	CASSGDRFMDYGYTF	TGTGCCAGCAGCGGCGACAGGTTTATGGACTATGGCTACACCTTC
TRBV5-1	TRBD1	14	.	TRBJ2-5	CASSSRGGAETQYF	TGCGCCAGCAGCTCCCGAGGGGGCGCGGAGACCCAGTACTTC
TRBV6-6	TRBD1	16	.	TRBJ2-7	CASRTGPWGQGYEQYF	TGTGCCAGCAGGACAGGGCCTTGGGGACAGGGCTACGAGCAGTACTTC
TRBV28	TRBD2	16	few	TRBJ2-7	CASSSIAGGISYEQYF	TGTGCCAGCAGTTCAATAGCGGGGGGGATCTCCTACGAGCAGTACTTC
TRBV6-6	.	14	few	TRBJ2-7	CASSYSTSFDEQYF	TGTGCCAGCAGTTACTCAACTAGCTTCGACGAGCAGTACTTC
TRBV5-4	TRBD1	13	once	TRBJ1-2	CASSLEGALGYTF	TGTGCCAGCAGCTTGGAGGGGGCGCTTGGCTACACCTTC
TRBV28	TRBD2	15	.	TRBJ2-3	CASSHRAGGPDTQYF	TGTGCCAGCAGTCACCGGGCGGGGGGGCCAGATACGCAGTATTTT
TRBV27	TRBD1	17	once	TRBJ1-4	CASGPGGQGSTNEKLFF	TGTGCCAGCGGCCCCGGGGGACAGGGATCAACTAATGAAAAACTGTTTTTT
TRBV7-3	.	12	once	TRBJ2-1	CASSNSLGEQFF	TGTGCCAGCAGCAACTCGCTCGGGGAGCAGTTCTTC
TRBV30	.	15	.	TRBJ1-4	CAWSVGQPFNEKLFF	TGTGCCTGGAGTGTCGGACAGCCGTTTAATGAAAAACTGTTTTTT
TRBV10-3	.	12	.	TRBJ1-1	CAISATGSEAFF	TGTGCCATCAGCGCGACAGGTTCTGAAGCTTTCTTT
TRBV6-2/TRBV6-3	.	14	.	TRBJ1-1	CASSPRIDRTEAFF	TGTGCCAGCAGTCCCAGGATCGATAGGACTGAAGCTTTCTTT
TRBV4-1	.	15	.	TRBJ1-5	CASSQDGGINQPQHF	TGCGCCAGCAGCCAAGATGGGGGGATCAATCAGCCCCAGCATTTT
TRBV5-4	.	17	.	TRBJ1-5	CASSHDPGHVFNQPQHF	TGTGCCAGCAGTCACGATCCGGGACACGTATTCAATCAGCCCCAGCATTTT
TRBV19	TRBD1	16	once	TRBJ2-7	CASRKSTGSLTYEQYF	TGTGCCAGTAGGAAATCGACAGGGAGTCTTACCTACGAGCAGTACTTC
TRBV4-1	.	13	.	TRBJ2-1	CASSQGPSDEQFF	TGCGCCAGCAGCCAGGGGCCGAGCGATGAGCAGTTCTTC
TRBV7-2	.	14	.	TRBJ1-2	CASSSDGTSYGYTF	TGTGCCAGCAGCTCTGACGGGACAAGCTATGGCTACACCTTC
TRBV6-2/TRBV6-3	.	14	.	TRBJ2-5	CASSYLTGEETQYF	TGTGCCAGCAGTTATCTGACGGGGGAAGAGACCCAGTACTTC
TRBV3-1/TRBV3-2	TRBD1	14	.	TRBJ1-1	CASSQRGLNTEAFF	TGTGCCAGCAGCCAAAGGGGGCTGAACACTGAAGCTTTCTTT
TRBV19	TRBD1	16	.	TRBJ1-2	CASSMTLGQGNYGYTF	TGTGCCAGTAGTATGACCCTTGGACAGGGCAACTATGGCTACACCTTC
TRBV15	.	15	.	TRBJ1-3	CATSRDRSSGNTIYF	TGTGCCACCAGCAGAGATCGGTCAAGTGGAAACACCATATATTTT
TRBV6-5	TRBD1	15	.	TRBJ2-2	CASGARQGGTGELFF	TGTGCCAGCGGGGCCAGACAGGGTGGCACCGGGGAGCTGTTTTTT
TRBV5-1	TRBD2	15	.	TRBJ2-1	CASSLETSGDNEQFF	TGCGCCAGCAGCTTGGAGACTAGCGGAGACAATGAGCAGTTCTTC
TRBV7-8	TRBD1	15	few	TRBJ1-6	CASSSGQGKNSPLHF	TGTGCCAGCAGCTCGGGACAGGGCAAAAATTCACCCCTCCACTTT
TRBV5-4	.	15	.	TRBJ2-1	CASSPGQRPTNEQFF	TGTGCCAGCAGCCCCGGACAGAGACCAACAAATGAGCAGTTCTTC
TRBV7-9	.	12	.	TRBJ1-1	CASSLAVAEAFF	TGTGCCAGCAGCTTAGCTGTCGCTGAAGCTTTCTTT
TRBV4-1	.	14	.	TRBJ1-1	CASSRDPGQDEAFF	TGCGCCAGCAGCCGAGATCCGGGACAAGATGAAGCTTTCTTT
TRBV15	TRBD1	15	.	TRBJ1-4	CATSSGQGWTIELFF	TGTGCCACCAGCAGTGGACAGGGGTGGACTATAGAGCTGTTTTTT
TRBV11-2	TRBD2	14	.	TRBJ2-5	CASSPGTTKETQYF	TGTGCCAGCAGCCCCGGGACTACCAAAGAGACCCAGTACTTC
TRBV7-2	TRBD1	13	.	TRBJ1-1	CASSFQGATEAFF	TGTGCCAGCAGCTTCCAGGGGGCAACTGAAGCTTTCTTT
TRBV14	.	15	once	TRBJ1-6	CASSQRDLYNSPLHF	TGTGCCAGCAGCCAGCGGGACTTATATAATTCACCCCTCCACTTT